This T cell receptor beta chain was observed in a study of T cell clonality in common variable immunodeficiency. General observations from the study: CVID subjects had higher TCRbeta clonality than healthy controls, most marked in about a third.

This clone has a count of ten or more. The target antigen is unknown. The read is 3 residues too short to cover the CDR3 end, so that end is filled in from the germline J gene. The CDR3 sequence is 16 residues long. Trimming cost V 0 bases and J 3 bases; bases outside gene matches: 5. Germline V gene data show CDR1 as KGHSH and CDR2 as LQKENI. Data came from immunoSEQ multiplex PCR; TCRdb stores just in-frame clones and leaves some out. The sample lists around 45,000 clones, none appearing once, the ten largest making up 2.5% to 3%. The receptor comes from a person aged 18 to 75 in good health. The sample was peripheral blood mononuclear cells. The J gene is TRBJ2-7, the V gene TRBV18; 10 bases fit TRBD2. The CDR3: CASSPPGLAVNYEQYF. The sequenced CDR3 bases are TGTGCCAGCTCACCACCAGGACTAGCGGTTAACTACGAG.